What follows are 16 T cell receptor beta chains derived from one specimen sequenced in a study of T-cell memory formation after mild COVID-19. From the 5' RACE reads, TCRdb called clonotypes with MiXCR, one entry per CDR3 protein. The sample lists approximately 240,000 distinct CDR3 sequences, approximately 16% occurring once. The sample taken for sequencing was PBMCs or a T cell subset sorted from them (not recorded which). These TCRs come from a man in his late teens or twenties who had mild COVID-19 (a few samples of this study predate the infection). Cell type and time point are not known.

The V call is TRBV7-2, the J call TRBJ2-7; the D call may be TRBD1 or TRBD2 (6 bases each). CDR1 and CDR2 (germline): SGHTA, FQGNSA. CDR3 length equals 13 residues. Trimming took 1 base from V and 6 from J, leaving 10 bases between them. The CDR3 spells CASSLVGGGEQYF. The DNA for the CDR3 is TGTGCCAGCAGCTTAGTAGGAGGGGGCGAGCAGTACTTC.

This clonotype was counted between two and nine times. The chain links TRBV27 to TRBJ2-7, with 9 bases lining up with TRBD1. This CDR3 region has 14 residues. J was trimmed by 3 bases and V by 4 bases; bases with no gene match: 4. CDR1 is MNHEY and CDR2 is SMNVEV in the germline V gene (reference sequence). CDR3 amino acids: CASSYRQGGYEQYF. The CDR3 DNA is TGTGCCAGCAGTTACCGACAGGGGGGCTACGAGCAGTACTTC.

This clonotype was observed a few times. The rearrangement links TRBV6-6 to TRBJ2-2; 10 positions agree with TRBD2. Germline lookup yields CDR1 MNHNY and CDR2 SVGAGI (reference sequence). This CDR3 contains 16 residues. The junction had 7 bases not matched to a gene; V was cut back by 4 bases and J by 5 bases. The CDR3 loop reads CASSSSERGGTGELFF. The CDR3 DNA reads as TGTGCCAGCAGTTCCTCGGAGCGGGGGGGGACCGGGGAGCTGTTTTTT.

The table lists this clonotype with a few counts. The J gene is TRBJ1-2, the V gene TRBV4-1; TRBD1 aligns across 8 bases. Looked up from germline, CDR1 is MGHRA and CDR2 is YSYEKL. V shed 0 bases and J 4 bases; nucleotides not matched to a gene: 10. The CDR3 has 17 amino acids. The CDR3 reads CASSQDSRGQEVYGYTF. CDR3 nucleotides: TGCGCCAGCAGCCAAGATTCCCGGGGACAGGAAGTCTATGGCTACACCTTC.

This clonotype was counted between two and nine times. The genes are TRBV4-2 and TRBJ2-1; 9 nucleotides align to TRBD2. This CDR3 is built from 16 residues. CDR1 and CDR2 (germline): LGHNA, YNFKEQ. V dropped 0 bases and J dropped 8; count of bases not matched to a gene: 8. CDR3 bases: TGTGCCAGCAGCCAAGAGCTGGCTAGCGGGGCGGATGAGCAGTTCTTC. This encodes CASSQELASGADEQFF.

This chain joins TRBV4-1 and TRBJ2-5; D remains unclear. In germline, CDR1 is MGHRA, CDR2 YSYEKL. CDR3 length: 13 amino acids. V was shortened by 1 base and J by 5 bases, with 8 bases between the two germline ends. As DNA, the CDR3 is TGCGCCAGCAGCCAAGTAAGGCTGGAGACCCAGTACTTC. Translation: CASSQVRLETQYF.

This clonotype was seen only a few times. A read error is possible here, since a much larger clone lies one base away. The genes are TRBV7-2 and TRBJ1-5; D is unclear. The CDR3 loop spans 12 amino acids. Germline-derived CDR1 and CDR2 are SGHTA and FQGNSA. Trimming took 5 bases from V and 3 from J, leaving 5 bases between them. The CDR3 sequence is CASSPHNQPQHF. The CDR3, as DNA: TGTGCCAGCAGCCCCCACAATCAGCCCCAGCATTTT.

The CDR3 loop reads CAISDRENNSPLHF. The CDR3 nucleotides read TGTGCCATCAGTGATCGGGAGAATAATTCACCCCTCCACTTT. The chain links TRBV10-3 to TRBJ1-6; D not resolved. CDR1 is ENHRY and CDR2 is SYGVKD in the germline V gene. The CDR3 extends over 14 amino acids. Trimming removed 3 bases from V and 5 bases from J, with 8 bases in between.

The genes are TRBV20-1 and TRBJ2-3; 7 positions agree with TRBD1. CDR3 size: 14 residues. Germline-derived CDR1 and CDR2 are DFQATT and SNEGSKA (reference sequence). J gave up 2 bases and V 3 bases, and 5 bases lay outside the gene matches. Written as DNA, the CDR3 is TGCAGTGCTAGTCAAGGGGGCCTCACAGATACGCAGTATTTT. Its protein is CSASQGGLTDTQYF.

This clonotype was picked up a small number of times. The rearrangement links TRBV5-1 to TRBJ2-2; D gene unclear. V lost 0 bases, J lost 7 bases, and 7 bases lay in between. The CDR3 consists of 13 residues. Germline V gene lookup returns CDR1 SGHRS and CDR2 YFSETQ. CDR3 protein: CASSLVENGELFF. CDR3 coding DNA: TGCGCCAGCAGCTTGGTGGAGAACGGGGAGCTGTTTTTT.

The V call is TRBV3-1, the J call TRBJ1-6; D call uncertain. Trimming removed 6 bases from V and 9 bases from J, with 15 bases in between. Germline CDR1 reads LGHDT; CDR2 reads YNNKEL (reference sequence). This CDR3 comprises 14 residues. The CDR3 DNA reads TGTGCCAGCAGACAGCAGGTCGGAATTTCACCCCTCCACTTT. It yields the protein CASRQQVGISPLHF.

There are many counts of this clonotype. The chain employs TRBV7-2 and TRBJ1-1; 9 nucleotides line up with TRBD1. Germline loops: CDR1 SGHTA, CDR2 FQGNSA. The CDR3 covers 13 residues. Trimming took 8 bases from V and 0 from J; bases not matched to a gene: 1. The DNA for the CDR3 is TGTGCCAGCGGACAGGGGATGAACACTGAAGCTTTCTTT. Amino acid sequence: CASGQGMNTEAFF. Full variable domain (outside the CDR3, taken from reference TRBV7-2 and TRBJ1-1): GAGVSQSPSNKVTEKGKDVELRCDPISGHTALYWYRQSLGQGLEFLIYFQGNSAPDKSGLPSDRFSAERTGGSVSTLTIQRTQQEDSAVYLCASGQGMNTEAFFGQGTRLTVV.

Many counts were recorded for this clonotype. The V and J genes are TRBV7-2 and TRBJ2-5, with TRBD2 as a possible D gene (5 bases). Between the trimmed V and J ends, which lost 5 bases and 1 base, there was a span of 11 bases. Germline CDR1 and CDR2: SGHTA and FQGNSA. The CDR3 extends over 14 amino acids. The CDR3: CASSPRLSQETQYF. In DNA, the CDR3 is TGTGCCAGCAGCCCACGACTATCCCAAGAGACCCAGTACTTC.

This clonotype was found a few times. The CDR3 loop reads CASSRPRDTLQETQYF. The CDR3 region has the DNA TGTGCCAGCAGTCGCCCCCGGGACACCCTCCAAGAGACCCAGTACTTC. The chain employs TRBV6-6 and TRBJ2-5, with a possible D match to TRBD1 (6 bases). The V gene lost 5 bases and the J gene lost 1 base, with 17 bases spanning the gap. The CDR3 runs 16 residues. Germline CDR1 and CDR2: MNHNY and SVGAGI (reference sequence).

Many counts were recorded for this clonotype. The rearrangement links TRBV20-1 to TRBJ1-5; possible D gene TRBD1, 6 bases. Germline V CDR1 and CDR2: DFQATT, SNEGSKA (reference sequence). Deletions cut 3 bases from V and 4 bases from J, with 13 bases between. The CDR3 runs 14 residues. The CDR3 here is CSARSGAANQPQHF. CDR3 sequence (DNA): TGCAGTGCTAGGTCGGGGGCAGCGAATCAGCCCCAGCATTTT.

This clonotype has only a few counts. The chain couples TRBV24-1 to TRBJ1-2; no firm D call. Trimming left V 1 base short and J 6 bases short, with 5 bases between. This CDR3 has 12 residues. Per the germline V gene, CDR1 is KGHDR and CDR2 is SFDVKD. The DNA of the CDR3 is TGTGCCACCAGTGATTTTAGGGATGGCTACACCTTC. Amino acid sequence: CATSDFRDGYTF.